This T cell receptor beta chain was found in a study of cytotoxic CD8 clonotypes in ibrutinib-treated CLL. About the study: Response sampling occurred after a median approximately 12 months of treatment (range 6 to 36).

Produced via immunoSEQ multiplex PCR; TCRdb's table is partial and in-frame only. Of some 84,000 clones listed, around 84% are singletons. This CDR3 has 15 amino acids. Germline loops: CDR1 SGHDT, CDR2 YYEEEE. V shed 4 bases and J 1 base; nucleotides not matched to a gene: 5. This receptor was taken from a human donor with chronic lymphocytic leukemia. The rearrangement links TRBV5-6 to TRBJ2-7, with TRBD1 matching over 10 bases. Source: PBMCs, taken before ibrutinib treatment. The chain's CDR3 is CASSRGQGESYEQYF. The CDR3 bases are TGTGCCAGCAGCCGAGGACAGGGGGAGTCCTACGAGCAGTACTTC.